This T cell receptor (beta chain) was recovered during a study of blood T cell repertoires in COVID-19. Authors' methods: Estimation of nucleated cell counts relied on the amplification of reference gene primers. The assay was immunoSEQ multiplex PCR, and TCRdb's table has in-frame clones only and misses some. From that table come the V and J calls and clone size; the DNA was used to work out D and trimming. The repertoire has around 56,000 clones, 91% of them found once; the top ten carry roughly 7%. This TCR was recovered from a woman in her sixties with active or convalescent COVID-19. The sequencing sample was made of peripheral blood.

CDR3 amino acids: CASSFSLGTVNTEAFF. For the CDR3, the DNA is TGTGCCAGCAGCTTTAGCTTGGGGACAGTAAACACTGAAGCTTTCTTT. V is TRBV11-1 and J is TRBJ1-1; 7 positions match TRBD1. The CDR3 has 16 amino acids. J lost 2 bases, V lost 3 bases, and 9 bases had no gene match. Germline V gene data show CDR1 as SGHAT and CDR2 as FQDESV (reference sequence).